The 30 T cell receptor beta chains in this list originate from one sample, sequenced in a study of beta chain features in type 1 diabetes. Reverse transcription of all isolated RNA meant that expressed TCRB transcripts were sequenced. Method: immunoSEQ multiplex PCR; TCRdb's copy keeps in-frame clones and lacks some. Altogether under 450,000 clones are present, approximately 15% being singletons, with the ten largest covering 0.035% to 0.045%. Sequenced material: naive CD4+ T cells from blood. The receptors here all came from a man between 25 and 39 years old in good health.

This chain uses TRBV7-3 with TRBJ2-5, with D unresolved. The length of the CDR3 is 13 residues. Germline CDR1 is SGHTA and CDR2 is FQGTGA. V lost 2 bases and J lost 1, with 5 bases in between. CDR3 DNA sequence: TGTGCCAGCAGCTTAGGGTCCCAAGAGACCCAGTACTTC. Its protein product is CASSLGSQETQYF.

The chain couples TRBV4-2 to TRBJ1-2; D possibly corresponds to TRBD1 (6 bases). Trimming stripped 4 bases from V and 8 bases from J, with 23 bases between. This CDR3 is 16 amino acids long. CDR1 and CDR2 (germline): LGHNA, YNFKEQ. The CDR3 DNA reads as TGTGCCAGCAGCCCGGAGGGGGTAAGGGTGGCCGGCGGCTACACCTTC. Translating gives CASSPEGVRVAGGYTF.

This chain connects TRBV7-2 to TRBJ2-7; 11 bases fit TRBD1. Germline CDR1 is SGHTA and CDR2 is FQGNSA. The CDR3 runs to 16 residues. Unmatched junction bases numbered 11, after V lost 4 bases and J lost 6 bases. The CDR3 spells CASSSPGTGGFAEQYF. CDR3 DNA sequence: TGTGCCAGCAGCTCACCCGGGACAGGGGGTTTTGCCGAGCAGTACTTC.

The chain carries TRBV6-6 and TRBJ2-3; D call uncertain. Germline CDR1 is MNHNY and CDR2 is SVGAGI (reference sequence). The V gene lost 6 bases and the J gene lost 0 bases, with 4 bases spanning the gap. The CDR3 has 12 residues. CDR3 nucleotide sequence: TGTGCCAGCAGGACTAGCACAGATACGCAGTATTTT. This gives the protein CASRTSTDTQYF.

The gene calls are TRBV30 and TRBJ1-5; D unclear. V dropped 2 bases and J dropped 0 bases, with 5 bases sitting between them. From germline, CDR1 is GTSNPN and CDR2 SVGIG (reference sequence). This CDR3 spans 13 amino acids. The CDR3 DNA reads TGTGCCTGGAGTACAGCTAGCAATCAGCCCCAGCATTTT. Protein product: CAWSTASNQPQHF.

Only a few counts were recorded for this clone. Other DNA sequences from this sample encode an identical CDR3 as well. The V gene is TRBV20-1, the J gene TRBJ2-5; perhaps TRBD2 as D (5 bases). Trimming pared 6 bases from V and 4 bases from J, leaving 6 bases between. The CDR3 covers 10 residues. The V gene's germline CDR1 is DFQATT and CDR2 SNEGSKA (reference sequence). The CDR3: CSASGETQYF. DNA for the CDR3: TGCAGTGCGAGCGGAGAGACCCAGTACTTC.

This clone showed up many times. This chain uses TRBV18 with TRBJ2-7, with unresolved D. Deletions cut 0 bases from V and 2 bases from J, with 8 bases between. In germline, CDR1 is KGHSH, CDR2 LQKENI. The CDR3 loop spans 14 amino acids. CDR3: CASSPPRPPYEQYF. DNA of the CDR3: TGTGCCAGCTCACCACCGAGGCCTCCCTACGAGCAGTACTTC.

This clone has a handful of counts. The rearrangement links TRBV6-5 to TRBJ2-7, with 7 bases matching TRBD2. V shed 6 bases, J shed 6 bases, and the junction held 11 bases outside the gene matches. This CDR3 has 14 amino acids. Germline V CDR1 and CDR2: MNHEY, SVGAGI. The CDR3 nucleotides are TGTGCCAGCAGCCCTTCGGGCGGGAGAGTCGAGCAGTACGTC. Its protein product is CASSPSGGRVEQYV.

This clone was seen a handful of times. The V call is TRBV19, the J call TRBJ2-1; D tentatively fits TRBD1 or TRBD2 (5 bases each). This CDR3 contains 15 residues. CDR1 and CDR2 from the germline V gene are LNHDA and SQIVND (reference sequence). V lost 6 bases and J lost 10, with 22 bases in between. The CDR3: CASSAGRAFVNEQFF. The DNA of the CDR3 is TGTGCCAGTAGCGCAGGGAGAGCGTTTGTCAACGAGCAGTTCTTC.

This chain uses TRBV6-5 with TRBJ2-1, with D uncertain. V was shortened by 2 bases and J by 9 bases, with 17 bases between the two germline ends. The CDR3 spans 15 residues. The V gene's germline CDR1 is MNHEY and CDR2 SVGAGI. This CDR3 reads CASSYALVVLGEQFF. The CDR3 nucleotides are TGTGCCAGCAGTTACGCCCTCGTAGTCCTCGGTGAGCAGTTCTTC.

The V gene is TRBV27, the J gene TRBJ2-3; tentatively, D is TRBD2 (6 bases). CDR3 length: 16 amino acids. Germline CDR1 reads MNHEY; CDR2 reads SMNVEV (reference sequence). Trimming pared 1 base from V and 4 bases from J, leaving 15 bases between. The DNA for the CDR3 is TGTGCCAGCAGTTTATTGTCTAGCGCAAAGTCAGATACGCAGTATTTT. This gives the protein CASSLLSSAKSDTQYF.

V is TRBV5-4 and J is TRBJ2-3, with 7 bases matching TRBD1. Germline-derived CDR1 and CDR2 are SGHNT and YYREEE (reference sequence). The ends lost 0 bases at V and 6 bases at J; junction bases unmatched: 4. The CDR3 has 14 amino acids. The CDR3 DNA is TGTGCCAGCAGCTTGGTTGAGGGGGCGGATACGCAGTATTTT. It yields the protein CASSLVEGADTQYF.

V and J are TRBV5-6 and TRBJ2-7; D may be TRBD1 (7 bases). Per the germline V gene, CDR1 is SGHDT and CDR2 is YYEEEE. The CDR3 is made up of 13 amino acids. V was trimmed by 1 base and J by 7 bases, leaving 12 bases between them. The CDR3 reads CASSLQGEDEQYF. CDR3 bases: TGTGCCAGCAGCTTGCAGGGGGAGGATGAGCAGTACTTC.

The V and J genes are TRBV19 and TRBJ1-1; D gene ambiguous. This CDR3 spans 11 amino acids. Germline CDR1 reads LNHDA; CDR2 reads SQIVND (reference sequence). V was pared by 3 bases and J by 6 bases, with 5 bases between. The CDR3 nucleotides read TGTGCCAGTAGTATCAAGGCTGAAGCTTTCTTT. It is translated as CASSIKAEAFF.

This clone appeared a few times. The chain joins TRBV25-1 to TRBJ1-4, with unresolved D. V gave up 1 base and J gave up 8 bases, with 14 bases separating them. CDR1 is MGHDK and CDR2 is SYGVNS in the germline V gene. The CDR3 totals 15 residues. The CDR3 protein is CASSEWERLGEKLFF. DNA for the CDR3: TGTGCCAGCAGTGAATGGGAGCGGTTGGGGGAAAAACTGTTTTTT.

This clone has more than one count but fewer than ten. The sample holds other DNA sequences that translate to the same CDR3. The rearrangement uses TRBV7-9 and TRBJ2-7; D remains ambiguous. The CDR3 sequence is 12 residues long. CDR1 is SEHNR, CDR2 FQNEAQ, per germline (reference sequence). The V end was cut by 5 bases, the J end by 0 bases, with 5 bases between. The CDR3 DNA is TGTGCCAGCAGCCCGAGCTCCTACGAGCAGTACGTC. Protein: CASSPSSYEQYV.

This clone was recorded a few times. This chain connects TRBV5-1 to TRBJ2-5, with D maybe TRBD2 (6 bases). Per germline, CDR1 SGHRS and CDR2 YFSETQ. The CDR3 runs to 14 residues. V was trimmed by 3 bases and J by 5 bases, leaving 14 bases between them. This chain's CDR3 is CASSSMTSRETQYF. The CDR3 bases are TGCGCCAGCAGCTCCATGACTAGTCGGGAGACCCAGTACTTC.

J is TRBJ2-3 and V is TRBV5-1; 14 bases map to TRBD2. The CDR3 runs 19 residues. V was clipped by 3 bases and J by 4 bases; unmatched bases: 13. Germline assignment: CDR1 SGHRS and CDR2 YFSETQ. This CDR3 is CASSSGLAGGGGQADTQYF. CDR3 coding DNA: TGCGCCAGCAGCTCCGGACTAGCGGGAGGAGGGGGACAGGCAGATACGCAGTATTTT.

The chain uses TRBV20-1 and TRBJ1-2; the match to TRBD1 covers 8 bases. The germline V gene encodes CDR1 DFQATT and CDR2 SNEGSKA (reference sequence). The length of the CDR3 is 11 residues. The J segment lost 8 bases and the V segment lost 6 bases, leaving 5 bases of the junction unmatched. In DNA, the CDR3 is TGCAGTGCAACAGGGGGACGGGGCTACACCTTC. This gives the protein CSATGGRGYTF.

The table lists this clone with a few counts. J is TRBJ1-1 and V is TRBV5-1, with a possible D match to TRBD1 (6 bases). Per the germline V gene, CDR1 is SGHRS and CDR2 is YFSETQ. This CDR3 is built from 11 residues. Trimming took 5 bases from V and 4 from J, leaving 6 bases between them. CDR3 nucleotide sequence: TGCGCCAGCAGGACAGGCACTGAAGCTTTCTTT. Its translation is CASRTGTEAFF.

This rearrangement joins TRBV5-4 to TRBJ2-1, with D possibly being TRBD2 (5 bases). The CDR3 extends over 16 amino acids. V was trimmed by 6 bases and J by 0 bases, leaving 16 bases between them. CDR1 and CDR2 (germline): SGHNT, YYREEE (reference sequence). CDR3 sequence (DNA): TGTGCCAGCACCCTTGGGAGCTCGACCTCCTACAATGAGCAGTTCTTC. Its protein product is CASTLGSSTSYNEQFF.

This chain connects TRBV11-2 to TRBJ2-5; D uncertain. V was shortened by 1 base and J by 3 bases, with 6 bases between the two germline ends. The length of the CDR3 is 13 residues. Germline V gene lookup returns CDR1 SGHAT and CDR2 FQNNGV. CDR3 sequence: CASSLGREETQYF. CDR3 sequence (DNA): TGTGCCAGCAGCTTAGGCAGAGAAGAGACCCAGTACTTC.

The CDR3 region is CASSELLGSEQYV. The CDR3 DNA sequence: TGTGCCAGCAGTGAGCTGTTAGGATCTGAGCAGTACGTC. This sequence joins TRBV25-1 and TRBJ2-7, with D unresolved. The germline V gene has CDR1 MGHDK and CDR2 SYGVNS. Trimming shortened V by 3 bases and J by 7 bases, and 13 bases separated the two germline ends. This CDR3 is built from 13 residues.

This clone was observed a handful of times. The chain employs TRBV30 and TRBJ2-2, with D perhaps matching TRBD1 or TRBD2 (5 bases each). The CDR3 has 14 amino acids. Germline assignment: CDR1 GTSNPN and CDR2 SVGIG (reference sequence). The V end was cut by 4 bases, the J end by 5 bases, with 14 bases between. CDR3 in DNA: TGTGCCTGGAATGACGGGACGGGAACCGGGGAGCTGTTTTTT. Translating gives CAWNDGTGTGELFF.

V usage is TRBV29-1 and J usage is TRBJ2-3; D might be TRBD2 (6 bases). V was pared by 6 bases and J by 3 bases, with 16 bases between. This CDR3 comprises 14 residues. CDR1 is SQVTM and CDR2 is ANQGSEA in the germline V gene. For the CDR3, the DNA is TGCAGCGTCACCTGGAGGGTAGGGACAGATACGCAGTATTTT. Its translation: CSVTWRVGTDTQYF.

This chain uses TRBV20-1 with TRBJ1-1, with a possible D match to TRBD1 (5 bases). Trimming left V 3 bases short and J 9 bases short, with 11 bases between. This CDR3 region has 11 residues. Germline-derived CDR1 and CDR2 are DFQATT and SNEGSKA (reference sequence). The CDR3 reads CSASQGRKAFF. The CDR3 region has the DNA TGCAGTGCTAGTCAGGGACGAAAAGCTTTCTTT.

This clone was seen a handful of times. The gene calls are TRBV7-9 and TRBJ1-2; no clear D. Per germline, CDR1 SEHNR and CDR2 FQNEAQ (reference sequence). This CDR3 region has 13 residues. Trimming cost V 8 bases and J 1 base, with 11 bases left between them. This CDR3 reads CASSALGNYGYTF. CDR3 nucleotide sequence: TGTGCCAGCTCGGCTCTGGGTAACTATGGCTACACCTTC.

The rearrangement links TRBV5-1 to TRBJ1-1, with TRBD1 as a possible D gene (6 bases). V was clipped by 0 bases and J by 5 bases, with 14 bases between them. This CDR3 spans 15 amino acids. Germline-derived CDR1 and CDR2 are SGHRS and YFSETQ. The DNA for the CDR3 is TGCGCCAGCAGCTTGGTTATACCGGACAGTACTGAAGCTTTCTTT. Its protein is CASSLVIPDSTEAFF. The full variable domain, rest sourced from reference TRBV5-1 and TRBJ1-1, is KAGVTQTPRYLIKTRGQQVTLSCSPISGHRSVSWYQQTPGQGLQFLFEYFSETQRNKGNFPGRFSGRQFSNSRSEMNVSTLELGDSALYLCASSLVIPDSTEAFFGQGTRLTVV.

This clone has a handful of counts. The chain recombines TRBV5-4 with TRBJ2-1; tentatively, D is TRBD2 (5 bases). V was clipped by 4 bases and J by 9 bases, with 11 bases between them. Germline assignment: CDR1 SGHNT and CDR2 YYREEE (reference sequence). This CDR3 comprises 12 residues. The CDR3 here is CASSRIGGEQFF. Written as DNA, the CDR3 is TGTGCCAGCAGCCGGATTGGAGGTGAGCAGTTCTTC.

This chain links TRBV6-5 with TRBJ2-7; D not resolved. The CDR3 has 12 amino acids. CDR1 and CDR2 from the germline V gene are MNHEY and SVGAGI. V shed 5 bases and J shed 6 bases, with 11 bases lying between them. The CDR3 protein is CASSQLFGEQYF. The CDR3 DNA follows: TGTGCCAGCAGTCAGCTCTTCGGCGAGCAGTACTTC.